The entry that follows covers one T cell receptor (beta chain) sequence. The antigen is undetermined. The data belong to a study of T cell repertoires in cytomegalovirus infection. Study overall: Public TCR beta signature analysis indicated the presence of both CMV infection and matching HLA type. Overall study findings and caveats: HLA-C-restricted, CMV-specific TCR beta clonotypes were dominant ex vivo. Using cumulative public TCR beta family frequency, the authors identified those who carried CMV together with the relevant HLA.

From the reads, TCRdb called clonotypes with MiXCR, one entry per CDR3 protein. The repertoire holds 650,000 to 900,000 distinct CDR3 sequences, 25% to 30% seen once, with roughly 13% in the top ten. The receptor was isolated from a human donor in good health (CMV status not recorded). Some clones in this sample may be carry-over from other donors' samples. The sample consisted of cultured CD8+ T cells from PBMCs, taken from culture after CMV antigen stimulation.

CDR3 DNA: TGTGCCAGCAGTTTGGCAGCCGCACAAGAGACCCAGTACTTC. This encodes CASSLAAAQETQYF. The V call is TRBV12-3 or TRBV12-4, the J call TRBJ2-5; no reliable D call. The CDR3 totals 14 residues. Trimming cost V 3 bases and J 2 bases, with 10 bases left between them.